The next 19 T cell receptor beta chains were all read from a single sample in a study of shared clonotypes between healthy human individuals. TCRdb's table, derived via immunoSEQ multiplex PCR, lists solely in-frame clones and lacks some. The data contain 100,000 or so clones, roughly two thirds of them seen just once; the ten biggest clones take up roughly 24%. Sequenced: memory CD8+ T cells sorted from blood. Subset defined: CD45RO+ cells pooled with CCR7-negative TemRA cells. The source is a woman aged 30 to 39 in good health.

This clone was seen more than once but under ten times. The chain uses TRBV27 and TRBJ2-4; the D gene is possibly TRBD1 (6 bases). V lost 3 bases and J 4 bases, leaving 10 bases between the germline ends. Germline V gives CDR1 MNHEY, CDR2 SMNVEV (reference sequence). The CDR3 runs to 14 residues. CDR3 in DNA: TGTGCCAGCAGTTTCGGGACATCTAAAAACATTCAGTACTTC. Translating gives CASSFGTSKNIQYF.

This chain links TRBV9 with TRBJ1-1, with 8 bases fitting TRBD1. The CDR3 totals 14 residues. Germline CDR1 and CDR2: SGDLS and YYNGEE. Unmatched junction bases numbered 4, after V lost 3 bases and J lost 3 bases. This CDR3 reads CASSADRGDTEAFF. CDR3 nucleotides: TGTGCCAGCAGCGCAGACAGGGGCGACACTGAAGCTTTCTTT.

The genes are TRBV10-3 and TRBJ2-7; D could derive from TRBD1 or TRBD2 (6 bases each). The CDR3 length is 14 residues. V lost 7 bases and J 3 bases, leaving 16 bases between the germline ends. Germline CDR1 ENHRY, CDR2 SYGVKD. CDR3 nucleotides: TGTGCCATCATGCGGGACACGGGAAACTACGAGCAGTACTTC. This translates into CAIMRDTGNYEQYF.

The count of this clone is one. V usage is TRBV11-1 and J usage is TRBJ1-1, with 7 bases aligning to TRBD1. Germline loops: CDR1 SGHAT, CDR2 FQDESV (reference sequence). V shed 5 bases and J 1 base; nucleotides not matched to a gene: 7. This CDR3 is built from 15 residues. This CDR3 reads CASSTRTGGNTEAFF. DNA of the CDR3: TGTGCCAGCAGCACCCGGACAGGCGGGAACACTGAAGCTTTCTTT.

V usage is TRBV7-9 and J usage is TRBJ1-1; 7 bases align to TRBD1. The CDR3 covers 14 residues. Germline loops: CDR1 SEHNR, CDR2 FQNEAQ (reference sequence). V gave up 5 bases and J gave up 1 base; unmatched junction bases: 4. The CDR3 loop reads CASSIGQANTEAFF. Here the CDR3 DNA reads TGTGCCAGCAGCATCGGACAGGCGAACACTGAAGCTTTCTTT.

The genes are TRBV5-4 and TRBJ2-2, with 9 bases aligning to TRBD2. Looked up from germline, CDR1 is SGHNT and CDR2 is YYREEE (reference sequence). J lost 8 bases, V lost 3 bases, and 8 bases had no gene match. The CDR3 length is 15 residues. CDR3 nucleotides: TGTGCCAGCAGCTCCAGCGGGAGGAGTTCAGGGGAGCTGTTTTTT. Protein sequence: CASSSSGRSSGELFF.

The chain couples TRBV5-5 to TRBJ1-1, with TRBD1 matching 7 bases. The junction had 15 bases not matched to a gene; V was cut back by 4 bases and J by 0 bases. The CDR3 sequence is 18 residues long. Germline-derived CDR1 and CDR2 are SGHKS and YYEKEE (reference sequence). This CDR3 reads CASSHSTRDSELNTEAFF. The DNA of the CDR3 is TGTGCCAGCAGCCACTCAACCCGGGACAGCGAATTGAACACTGAAGCTTTCTTT. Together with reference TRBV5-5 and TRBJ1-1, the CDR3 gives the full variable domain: DAGVTQSPTHLIKTRGQQVTLRCSPISGHKSVSWYQQVLGQGPQFIFQYYEKEERGRGNFPDRFSARQFPNYSSELNVNALLLGDSALYLCASSHSTRDSELNTEAFFGQGTRLTVV.

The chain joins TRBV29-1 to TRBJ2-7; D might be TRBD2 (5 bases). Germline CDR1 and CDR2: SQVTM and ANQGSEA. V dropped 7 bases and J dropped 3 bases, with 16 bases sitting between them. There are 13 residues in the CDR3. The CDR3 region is CSATDYLLYEQYF. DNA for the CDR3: TGCAGCGCCACAGACTACCTGCTCTACGAGCAGTACTTC.

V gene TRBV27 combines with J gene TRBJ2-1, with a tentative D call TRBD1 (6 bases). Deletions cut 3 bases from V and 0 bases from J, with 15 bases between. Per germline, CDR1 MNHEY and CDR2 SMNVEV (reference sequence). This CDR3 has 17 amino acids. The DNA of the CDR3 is TGTGCCAGCAGTTTGGCCGTCAGGGGCTTCTCCTACAATGAGCAGTTCTTC. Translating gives CASSLAVRGFSYNEQFF.

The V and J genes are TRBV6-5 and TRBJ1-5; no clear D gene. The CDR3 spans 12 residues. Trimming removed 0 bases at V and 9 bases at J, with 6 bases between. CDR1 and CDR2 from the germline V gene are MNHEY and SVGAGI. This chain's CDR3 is CASSYSRRPQHF. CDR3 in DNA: TGTGCCAGCAGTTACTCGAGGCGGCCCCAGCATTTT.

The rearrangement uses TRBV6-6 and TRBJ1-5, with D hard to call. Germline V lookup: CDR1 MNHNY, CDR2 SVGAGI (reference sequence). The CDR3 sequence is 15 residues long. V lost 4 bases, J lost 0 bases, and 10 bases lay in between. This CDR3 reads CASSFGSDSNQPQHF. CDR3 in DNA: TGTGCCAGCAGTTTTGGATCGGATAGCAATCAGCCCCAGCATTTT.

The CDR3 is CASSDPIGGLQETQYF. The DNA for the CDR3 is TGTGCCAGCAGTGACCCTATAGGGGGGCTACAAGAGACCCAGTACTTC. The rearrangement links TRBV25-1 to TRBJ2-5; the D call may be TRBD1 or TRBD2 (6 bases each). CDR3 length equals 16 residues. V gave up 3 bases and J gave up 2 bases, with 16 bases separating them. The germline CDR1 and CDR2 sequences are MGHDK and SYGVNS. Filled out from reference TRBV25-1 and TRBJ2-5, the complete variable domain reads EADIYQTPRYLVIGTGKKITLECSQTMGHDKMYWYQQDPGMELHLIHYSYGVNSTEKGDLSSESTVSRIRTEHFPLTLESARPSHTSQYLCASSDPIGGLQETQYFGPGTRLLVL.

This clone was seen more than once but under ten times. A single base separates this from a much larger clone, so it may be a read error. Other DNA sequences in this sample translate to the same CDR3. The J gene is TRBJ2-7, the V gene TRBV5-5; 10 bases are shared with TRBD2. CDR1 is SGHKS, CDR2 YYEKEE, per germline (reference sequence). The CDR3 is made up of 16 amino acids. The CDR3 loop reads CASSQGLAVSSYEQYF. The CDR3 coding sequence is TGCGCCAGCAGCCAAGGACTAGCGGTTTCATCCTACGAGCAGTACTTC.

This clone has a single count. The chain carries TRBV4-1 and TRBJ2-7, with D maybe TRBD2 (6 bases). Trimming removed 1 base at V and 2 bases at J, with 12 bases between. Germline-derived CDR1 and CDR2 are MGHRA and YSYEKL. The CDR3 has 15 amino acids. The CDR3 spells CASSQVMWGAYEQYF. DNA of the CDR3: TGCGCCAGCAGCCAAGTGATGTGGGGGGCCTACGAGCAGTACTTC.

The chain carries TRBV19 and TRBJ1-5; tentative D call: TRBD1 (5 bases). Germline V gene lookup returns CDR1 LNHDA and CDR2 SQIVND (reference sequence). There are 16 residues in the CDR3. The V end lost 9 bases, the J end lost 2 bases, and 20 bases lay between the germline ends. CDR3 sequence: CASDSLGARGNQPQHF. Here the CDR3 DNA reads TGTGCCAGCGACTCCTTAGGGGCGCGGGGCAATCAGCCCCAGCATTTT.

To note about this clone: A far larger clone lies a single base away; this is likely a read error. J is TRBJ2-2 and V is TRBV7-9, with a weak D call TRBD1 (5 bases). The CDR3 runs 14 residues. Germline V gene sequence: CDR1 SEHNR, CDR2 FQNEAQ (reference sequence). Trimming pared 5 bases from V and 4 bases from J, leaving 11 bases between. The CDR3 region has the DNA TGTGCCAGCAGCCAAGGGGAAACCACCGGGGAGCTGTTTTTT. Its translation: CASSQGETTGELFF.

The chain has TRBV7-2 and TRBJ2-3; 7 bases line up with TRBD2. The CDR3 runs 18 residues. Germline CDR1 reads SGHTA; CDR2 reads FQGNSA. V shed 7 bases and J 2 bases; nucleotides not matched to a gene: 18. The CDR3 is CASNQRHATSQHTDTQYF. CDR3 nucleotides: TGTGCCAGCAACCAGAGACATGCGACTAGCCAACACACAGATACGCAGTATTTT.

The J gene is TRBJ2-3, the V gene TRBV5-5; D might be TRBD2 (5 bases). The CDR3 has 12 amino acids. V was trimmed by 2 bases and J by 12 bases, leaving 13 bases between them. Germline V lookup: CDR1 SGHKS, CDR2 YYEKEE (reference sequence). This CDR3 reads CASSLDRPGQYF. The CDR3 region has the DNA TGTGCCAGCAGCTTAGACCGCCCGGGACAGTATTTT.

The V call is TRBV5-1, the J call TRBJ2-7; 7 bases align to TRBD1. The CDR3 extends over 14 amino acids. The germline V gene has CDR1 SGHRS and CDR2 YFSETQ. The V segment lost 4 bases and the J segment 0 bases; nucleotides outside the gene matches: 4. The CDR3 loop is CASSPGTASYEQYF. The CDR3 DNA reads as TGCGCCAGCAGCCCGGGGACAGCCTCCTACGAGCAGTACTTC.